The next 16 T cell receptor beta chains were all read from a single sample in a study of T cell changes during pregnancy in multiple sclerosis. This table comes from immunoSEQ multiplex PCR, and its TCRdb copy is limited to in-frame clones, with some not included. The table has tens of thousands of clones, 91% seen once. Specimen: peripheral blood, collected before pregnancy. These receptors came from a female donor with multiple sclerosis, enrolled in a pregnancy study.

The chain uses TRBV6-1 and TRBJ1-2; 7 nucleotides agree with TRBD1. V was pared by 6 bases and J by 8 bases, with 6 bases of the junction left unmatched. The germline V gene has CDR1 MNHNS and CDR2 SASEGT. The CDR3 consists of 12 residues. CDR3 sequence (DNA): TGTGCCAGCAGCGTCGACAGGGTCGGCTACACCTTC. The encoded protein is CASSVDRVGYTF.

The V and J genes are TRBV5-1 and TRBJ1-5; D ambiguous. V lost 0 bases and J lost 7, with 11 bases in between. This CDR3 contains 14 residues. Germline V gives CDR1 SGHRS, CDR2 YFSETQ. CDR3 coding DNA: TGCGCCAGCAGCTTGGTCATCTCGGGGCAGCCCCAGCATTTT. Amino acids: CASSLVISGQPQHF.

This clone was seen more than once but under ten times. The gene calls are TRBV2 and TRBJ2-2, with D possibly TRBD1 on 6 matching bases. This CDR3 is 14 amino acids long. V was shortened by 7 bases and J by 5 bases, with 14 bases between the two germline ends. Germline V gene data show CDR1 as SNHLY and CDR2 as FYNNEI. CDR3 in DNA: TGTGCCAGCATAGTCAGGGGTGGTACCGGGGAGCTGTTTTTT. This sequence encodes CASIVRGGTGELFF.

This chain uses TRBV21-1 with TRBJ1-5; the table's D call TRBD1 went unverified against the DNA. TRBV21-1 is a recognized pseudogene. The length of the CDR3 is 17 residues. The CDR3 here is CASSSPAQGIANQPQHF. As DNA, the CDR3 is TGTGCCAGCAGCTCCCCCGCCCAGGGAATTGCCAATCAGCCCCAGCATTTT.

This chain connects TRBV7-2 to TRBJ2-7; unclear D gene. There are 14 residues in the CDR3. CDR1 and CDR2 (germline): SGHTA, FQGNSA. V dropped 5 bases and J dropped 3 bases, with 14 bases sitting between them. The CDR3 coding sequence is TGTGCCAGCAGCCCAGTGAGGAACCTCTACGAGCAGTACTTC. Encoded protein: CASSPVRNLYEQYF.

The V call is TRBV5-8, the J call TRBJ2-7, with 8 bases lining up with TRBD1. V lost 2 bases to trimming and J lost 3 bases; unmatched junction nucleotides: 7. Germline lookup yields CDR1 SGHTS and CDR2 YDEGEE. The CDR3 contains 15 residues. The CDR3 DNA reads TGTGCCAGCAGCTTCTGGGACAGGATTAACTACGAGCAGTACTTC. Translation gives CASSFWDRINYEQYF. Using reference TRBV5-8 and TRBJ2-7 for the parts outside the CDR3, the full variable domain is EAGVTQSPTHLIKTRGQQATLRCSPISGHTSVYWYQQALGLGLQFLLWYDEGEERNRGNFPPRFSGRQFPNYSSELNVNALELEDSALYLCASSFWDRINYEQYFGPGTRLTVT.

The rearrangement joins TRBV10-3 to TRBJ1-1; TRBD1 agrees at 7 bases. In germline, CDR1 is ENHRY, CDR2 SYGVKD. V lost 7 bases and J lost 0; bases outside the gene matches: 11. This CDR3 spans 16 amino acids. The CDR3 DNA follows: TGTGCCATCAAGAACAGGGGCTTCGGTATGAACACTGAAGCTTTCTTT. The encoded protein is CAIKNRGFGMNTEAFF.

This clone has just one count. The chain links TRBV11-3 to TRBJ1-3; maybe TRBD1 (6 bases). The ends were cut back, 1 base at V and 4 bases at J, with 11 bases in the middle. CDR1 and CDR2 from the germline V gene are SGHNT and YENEEA. This CDR3 region has 15 residues. The CDR3 region has the DNA TGTGCCAGCAGCTTAGGTGGGACACACGGAAACACCATATATTTT. This gives the protein CASSLGGTHGNTIYF.

The rearrangement uses TRBV7-7 and TRBJ1-4, with 7 bases identical to TRBD1. The V segment lost 1 base and the J segment 7 bases; nucleotides outside the gene matches: 0. This CDR3 spans 13 amino acids. In germline, CDR1 is SSHAT, CDR2 FNYEAQ (reference sequence). The CDR3 DNA reads as TGTGCCAGCAGCTTAGACAGGGGTGAAAAACTGTTTTTT. Protein: CASSLDRGEKLFF.

This chain uses TRBV30 with TRBJ1-6; 7 bases are shared with TRBD1. CDR1 and CDR2 (germline): GTSNPN, SVGIG (reference sequence). Trimming took 1 base from V and 7 from J; bases not matched to a gene: 7. The CDR3 consists of 15 residues. DNA of the CDR3: TGTGCCTGGAGTGGTTCCGGGACAGTGAATTCACCCCTCCACTTT. This codes for CAWSGSGTVNSPLHF.

The V call is TRBV7-2, the J call TRBJ1-2; 9 nucleotides line up with TRBD1. The CDR3 contains 14 residues. J gave up 7 bases and V 5 bases, and 8 bases lay outside the gene matches. Germline assignment: CDR1 SGHTA and CDR2 FQGNSA. CDR3 DNA sequence: TGTGCCAGCAGCGCTACGACAGGGGGAATTGGCTACACCTTC. This gives the protein CASSATTGGIGYTF.

The chain combines TRBV7-2 with TRBJ2-7, with TRBD2 as a possible D gene (5 bases). The CDR3 covers 13 residues. The germline CDR1 and CDR2 sequences are SGHTA and FQGNSA. Trimming took 5 bases from V and 3 from J, leaving 11 bases between them. CDR3 DNA sequence: TGTGCCAGCAGCGCGATGGACTTCTACGAGCAGTACTTC. It codes for CASSAMDFYEQYF.

This clone appeared once. The chain links TRBV11-2 to TRBJ2-3; the D is unclear. CDR3 length: 14 amino acids. Germline V gives CDR1 SGHAT, CDR2 FQNNGV. The V and J ends lost 1 base and 3 bases respectively, with 8 bases between them. The CDR3 protein is CASSLATATDTQYF. The CDR3 nucleotides are TGTGCCAGCAGCTTAGCGACTGCGACAGATACGCAGTATTTT.

This clone has just one count. The rearrangement links TRBV11-2 to TRBJ1-1; TRBD1 might be the D (6 bases). The V gene lost 8 bases and the J gene lost 5 bases, with 15 bases spanning the gap. Germline V gene lookup returns CDR1 SGHAT and CDR2 FQNNGV. The CDR3 runs to 13 residues. The CDR3 DNA follows: TGTGCCAGCTCACCTGGAAGGGGGACTGAAGCTTTCTTT. Translated, it gives CASSPGRGTEAFF.

The chain links TRBV9 to TRBJ2-7, with 12 positions matching TRBD2. The CDR3 contains 16 residues. Trimming removed 4 bases from V and 6 bases from J; junction bases left unmatched: 11. CDR1 SGDLS and CDR2 YYNGEE come from the germline V gene. CDR3 sequence reads: CASSLTSGGKRAEQYF. In DNA form, the CDR3 reads TGTGCCAGCAGCTTGACTAGCGGGGGAAAGAGAGCCGAGCAGTACTTC.

This clone came up once. V usage is TRBV25-1 and J usage is TRBJ1-2; 12 positions match TRBD1. The V gene end was trimmed by 3 bases and the J gene end by 2 bases; junction bases not matched to a gene: 10. The CDR3 is made up of 18 amino acids. From germline, CDR1 is MGHDK and CDR2 SYGVNS. In DNA form, the CDR3 reads TGTGCCAGCAGTGATCACCGGGACAGGGGGCTCGGGAACTATGGCTACACCTTC. Translation: CASSDHRDRGLGNYGYTF.